The 14 T cell receptor beta chains in this list originate from one sample, sequenced in a study of cytomegalovirus exposure and HLA in healthy donors. Vbeta (60) and Jbeta (13) primers were used in the PCR. TCRdb's copy holds only in-frame clones and misses some; the assay was immunoSEQ multiplex PCR. This sample has 95,000 to 150,000 clones; roughly 80% occur once, and the top ten carry 2.1%. The sequencing sample was made of PBMCs. Receptor source: a man aged 25 to 40 in good health and CMV-seronegative.

This chain links TRBV7-6 with TRBJ2-7; D might be TRBD2 (6 bases). There are 15 residues in the CDR3. From germline, CDR1 is SGHVS and CDR2 FNYEAQ. The V end was cut by 2 bases, the J end by 3 bases, with 14 bases between. The DNA for the CDR3 is TGTGCCAGCAGCTTATCCCCCGGGGACTTCTACGAGCAGTACTTC. Protein product: CASSLSPGDFYEQYF.

V gene TRBV15 combines with J gene TRBJ2-3; 7 bases match TRBD2. Trimming cost V 0 bases and J 4 bases; bases outside gene matches: 4. The CDR3 totals 15 residues. From germline, CDR1 is LNHNV and CDR2 YYDKDF (reference sequence). In nucleotides, the CDR3 is TGTGCCACCAGCAGAGACCCGGCGGGGGCAGATACGCAGTATTTT. The encoded protein is CATSRDPAGADTQYF.

Comments on this clone: Additional DNA sequences in this sample encode the identical CDR3. V gene TRBV9 combines with J gene TRBJ2-5; no clear D. The germline CDR1 and CDR2 sequences are SGDLS and YYNGEE. Deletions cut 0 bases from V and 2 bases from J, with 8 bases between. CDR3 size: 14 residues. The CDR3 nucleotides read TGTGCCAGCAGCGTAGCTGGCGGTCAAGAGACCCAGTACTTC. This sequence encodes CASSVAGGQETQYF.

Only a few counts were recorded for this clone. The V call is TRBV28, the J call TRBJ2-3; weak D call: TRBD2 (6 bases). The CDR3 spans 15 residues. The V gene's germline CDR1 is MDHEN and CDR2 SYDVKM. Deletions cut 4 bases from V and 6 bases from J, with 17 bases between. In DNA form, the CDR3 reads TGTGCCAGCAGTTCCCACCTCTCCGCGGGGGATACGCAGTATTTT. This translates into CASSSHLSAGDTQYF.

This chain joins TRBV4-3 and TRBJ1-2; possibly TRBD1 for D (5 bases). CDR3 length: 14 amino acids. V dropped 3 bases and J dropped 5 bases, with 13 bases sitting between them. CDR1 is LGHNA and CDR2 is YSLEER in the germline V gene. CDR3 nucleotide sequence: TGCGCCAGCAGCCAGCAGACAGAGATTTATGGCTACACCTTC. It codes for CASSQQTEIYGYTF.

The chain uses TRBV4-3 and TRBJ1-2; D is perhaps TRBD1 (5 bases). Germline values: CDR1 LGHNA, CDR2 YSLEER. Deletions cut 0 bases from V and 2 bases from J, with 10 bases between. This CDR3 region has 15 residues. CDR3: CASSQEGRGNYGYTF. In nucleotides, the CDR3 is TGCGCCAGCAGCCAAGAGGGGCGGGGAAACTATGGCTACACCTTC.

The rearrangement links TRBV10-3 to TRBJ1-1, with TRBD1 matching 8 bases. This CDR3 has 13 residues. Trimming at V came to 6 bases and at J to 7 bases, leaving 7 bases not matched to a gene. Germline V gene data show CDR1 as ENHRY and CDR2 as SYGVKD. For the CDR3, the DNA is TGTGCCATCAGCGGCCGGGACAGGCTTGAAGCTTTCTTT. As protein: CAISGRDRLEAFF.

This clone was found a few times. Other DNA sequences in the sample encode the same CDR3. V and J are TRBV6-1 and TRBJ2-1; 11 nucleotides align to TRBD2. Germline V gene lookup returns CDR1 MNHNS and CDR2 SASEGT. The CDR3 is made up of 16 amino acids. The junction had 0 bases not matched to a gene; V was cut back by 0 bases and J by 2 bases. CDR3 DNA sequence: TGTGCCAGCAGTGAAGCTAGCGGGGGGGCCTACAATGAGCAGTTCTTC. This sequence encodes CASSEASGGAYNEQFF.

The chain couples TRBV7-6 to TRBJ2-2, with 7 nucleotides matching TRBD1. J was trimmed by 2 bases and V by 3 bases; bases with no gene match: 3. This CDR3 is built from 15 residues. In germline, CDR1 is SGHVS, CDR2 FNYEAQ. The CDR3 DNA reads TGTGCCAGCAGCTTTCGACAGGGTAACACCGGGGAGCTGTTTTTT. This sequence encodes CASSFRQGNTGELFF.

This chain links TRBV5-1 with TRBJ1-2, with D hard to call. The CDR3 is made up of 15 amino acids. Germline CDR1 reads SGHRS; CDR2 reads YFSETQ. Trimming stripped 2 bases from V and 2 bases from J, with 13 bases between. The CDR3 loop is CASSLSGLTNYGYTF. The DNA of the CDR3 is TGCGCCAGCAGCTTATCGGGATTAACAAACTATGGCTACACCTTC.

This chain connects TRBV5-8 to TRBJ1-1; D gene unclear. The V end was cut by 1 base, the J end by 4 bases, with 5 bases between. The CDR3 totals 12 residues. Germline loops: CDR1 SGHTS, CDR2 YDEGEE. The CDR3 sequence is CASSLYGTEAFF. CDR3 sequence (DNA): TGTGCCAGCAGCTTGTACGGCACTGAAGCTTTCTTT.

A single count supports this clone. The chain is built from TRBV9 and TRBJ2-2, with D perhaps matching TRBD1 (7 bases). V lost 4 bases and J lost 0, with 13 bases in between. The length of the CDR3 is 16 residues. Germline CDR1 and CDR2: SGDLS and YYNGEE. The CDR3 DNA reads as TGTGCCAGCAGCCCCAGGGGGGATCCGAACACCGGGGAGCTGTTTTTT. Its protein is CASSPRGDPNTGELFF.

This chain links TRBV6-5 with TRBJ2-1, with D hard to call. Looked up from germline, CDR1 is MNHEY and CDR2 is SVGAGI. CDR3 length: 15 residues. The ends were cut back, 6 bases at V and 7 bases at J, with 19 bases in the middle. CDR3 DNA: TGTGCCAGCAGCCTTTTAGTGGTCCCTCGAAATGAGCAGTTCTTC. This encodes CASSLLVVPRNEQFF.

The chain links TRBV4-1 to TRBJ2-6; D might be TRBD2 (6 bases). Germline CDR1 MGHRA, CDR2 YSYEKL. The CDR3 has 18 residues. The V end was cut by 1 base, the J end by 0 bases, with 13 bases between. CDR3 residues: CASSQGIAAPSGANVLTF. DNA for the CDR3: TGCGCCAGCAGCCAAGGCATAGCGGCGCCCTCTGGGGCCAACGTCCTGACTTTC.